Below, 15 T cell receptor beta chains from the same sample are listed, as sequenced in a study of CD8 T cells in Susac syndrome. With random hexamers, reverse transcription was performed on about 0.5 to 1 ug of RNA. TCRdb analysed the immunoSEQ multiplex PCR reads with MiXCR anew, one entry per CDR3 protein. There are about 300,000 distinct CDR3 sequences in the sample; approximately 89% occur only once, and approximately 0.18% lies in the top ten. Sequenced input: CD8+ T cells from PBMCs. The receptors come from a human donor with multiple sclerosis.

This clonotype was recorded a few times. At one boundary the junction diverges from the germline segment, which might be a read error. The chain employs TRBV7-7 and TRBJ2-5; weak D call: TRBD1 (5 bases). The CDR3 is made up of 14 amino acids. Germline lookup yields CDR1 SSHAT and CDR2 FNYEAQ (reference sequence). The CDR3 DNA reads as TGTGCTAGCAGCTTGGGGCAGGGTCAAGAGACCCAGTACTTC. Residues: CASSLGQGQETQYF.

The rearrangement uses TRBV27 and TRBJ2-5; 9 bases agree with TRBD1. The CDR3 totals 14 residues. Trimming at V came to 3 bases and at J to 4 bases, leaving 3 bases not matched to a gene. Per germline, CDR1 MNHEY and CDR2 SMNVEV (reference sequence). The CDR3 loop is CASSFGTGRETQYF. The CDR3 DNA sequence: TGTGCCAGCAGTTTCGGGACAGGGCGAGAGACCCAGTACTTC.

The rearrangement uses TRBV18 and TRBJ1-5, with 10 bases aligning to TRBD1. Trimming removed 3 bases from V and 2 bases from J; junction bases left unmatched: 19. Germline V gene data show CDR1 as KGHSH and CDR2 as LQKENI. This CDR3 comprises 21 residues. The CDR3, as DNA: TGTGCCAGCTCACCGAACGATTCCGGGACAGGGGAATTGAGACGCAATCAGCCCCAGCATTTT. It yields the protein CASSPNDSGTGELRRNQPQHF.

The chain combines TRBV27 with TRBJ1-1; D is perhaps TRBD1 (5 bases). CDR3 length: 17 residues. CDR1 is MNHEY and CDR2 is SMNVEV in the germline V gene (reference sequence). Trimming cost V 8 bases and J 4 bases, with 26 bases left between them. The CDR3 loop reads CASRTSKGNERGTEAFF. CDR3 nucleotide sequence: TGTGCCAGCCGAACGTCCAAGGGGAATGAGCGCGGCACTGAAGCTTTCTTT.

This chain connects TRBV9 to TRBJ2-3; the D gene is possibly TRBD1 (5 bases). The CDR3 sequence is 17 residues long. V lost 3 bases and J lost 2, with 19 bases in between. Germline CDR1 SGDLS, CDR2 YYNGEE. The CDR3 sequence: CASSANQGSSDTDTQYF. CDR3 DNA: TGTGCCAGCAGCGCTAATCAGGGTTCGTCTGACACAGATACGCAGTATTTT.

This clonotype has a handful of counts. The CDR3 reads CATGDSEKLFF. CDR3 coding DNA: TGTGCCACCGGGGACAGTGAGAAACTGTTTTTT. This chain joins TRBV24-1 and TRBJ1-4; 7 nucleotides align to TRBD1. CDR3 length equals 11 residues. CDR1 and CDR2 (germline): KGHDR, SFDVKD. V dropped 9 bases and J dropped 11; count of bases not matched to a gene: 5.

The V gene is TRBV6-2 or TRBV6-3, the J gene TRBJ2-5; 11 bases are shared with TRBD2. Losses at the gene ends were 4 bases for V and 4 bases for J; bases not matched to a gene: 5. Per the germline V gene, CDR1 is MNHEY and CDR2 is SVGEGT. CDR3 length: 15 amino acids. CDR3: CASSWFGTSGETQYF. DNA for the CDR3: TGTGCCAGCAGTTGGTTCGGGACTAGCGGAGAGACCCAGTACTTC.

This chain uses TRBV27 with TRBJ2-3; TRBD1 is a possible D gene (6 bases). V was trimmed by 5 bases and J by 4 bases, leaving 13 bases between them. The CDR3 has 14 amino acids. Germline V gene data show CDR1 as MNHEY and CDR2 as SMNVEV (reference sequence). The CDR3 sequence is CASSPSTGADTQYF. The CDR3 coding sequence is TGTGCCAGCAGTCCCTCGACAGGAGCAGATACGCAGTATTTT.

This chain uses TRBV7-2 with TRBJ1-1, with D perhaps matching TRBD1 (5 bases). The V gene's germline CDR1 is SGHTA and CDR2 FQGNSA. V lost 7 bases and J 4 bases, leaving 10 bases between the germline ends. There are 12 residues in the CDR3. CDR3 in DNA: TGTGCCAGCACCCTTGGGGGCACTGAAGCTTTCTTT. Translation gives CASTLGGTEAFF. The whole variable domain, filled in from reference TRBV7-2 and TRBJ1-1, reads GAGVSQSPSNKVTEKGKDVELRCDPISGHTALYWYRQSLGQGLEFLIYFQGNSAPDKSGLPSDRFSAERTGGSVSTLTIQRTQQEDSAVYLCASTLGGTEAFFGQGTRLTVV.

The chain recombines TRBV9 with TRBJ2-7; D call uncertain. This CDR3 region has 17 residues. The V gene lost 4 bases and the J gene lost 3 bases, with 23 bases spanning the gap. Per the germline V gene, CDR1 is SGDLS and CDR2 is YYNGEE. The CDR3 DNA follows: TGTGCCAGCAGCCAGACATTGCACCCGAACGACAACTACGAGCAGTACTTC. Translated: CASSQTLHPNDNYEQYF.

The chain has TRBV29-1 and TRBJ2-1; 11 bases agree with TRBD1. Germline CDR1 and CDR2: SQVTM and ANQGSEA. The CDR3 has 14 residues. Trimming cost V 6 bases and J 0 bases; bases outside gene matches: 1. This CDR3 is CSVGQGVSYNEQFF. Here the CDR3 DNA reads TGCAGCGTGGGACAGGGGGTCTCCTACAATGAGCAGTTCTTC.

This chain uses TRBV2 with TRBJ2-7; D perhaps matches TRBD1 (6 bases). V was cut by 8 bases and J by 0 bases, with 8 bases left in between. Germline V gene lookup returns CDR1 SNHLY and CDR2 FYNNEI. The CDR3 is 12 amino acids. In DNA, the CDR3 is TGTGCCAGCGGACAGACCTCCTACGAGCAGTACTTC. It translates to CASGQTSYEQYF.

A note on this clonotype: Germline is not matched at one junction end, which may reflect a read error. The chain couples TRBV5-1 to TRBJ2-7; the D gene is possibly TRBD1 (6 bases). The germline gives CDR1 SGHRS, CDR2 YFSETQ. CDR3 length: 14 amino acids. CDR3 DNA: TGTGCCAGCAGCCTTGCGACAGGCTCCTACGAGCAGTACTTC. It encodes CASSLATGSYEQYF.

The rearrangement uses TRBV3-1 and TRBJ2-7; tentatively, D is TRBD1 (5 bases). CDR3 length: 17 amino acids. Germline V CDR1 and CDR2: LGHDT, YNNKEL (reference sequence). Trimming cost V 2 bases and J 0 bases, with 17 bases left between them. CDR3 protein: CASSQFGAGFLSYEQYF. CDR3 bases: TGTGCCAGCAGCCAATTTGGGGCAGGGTTCCTCTCCTACGAGCAGTACTTC.

This rearrangement joins TRBV20-1 to TRBJ2-5, with D tentatively TRBD1 (6 bases). Germline V gene sequence: CDR1 DFQATT, CDR2 SNEGSKA (reference sequence). This CDR3 has 16 amino acids. The ends were cut back, 3 bases at V and 0 bases at J, with 17 bases in the middle. This CDR3 reads CSARDADRLYQETQYF. CDR3 DNA sequence: TGCAGTGCTAGGGATGCTGACAGGTTGTACCAAGAGACCCAGTACTTC.